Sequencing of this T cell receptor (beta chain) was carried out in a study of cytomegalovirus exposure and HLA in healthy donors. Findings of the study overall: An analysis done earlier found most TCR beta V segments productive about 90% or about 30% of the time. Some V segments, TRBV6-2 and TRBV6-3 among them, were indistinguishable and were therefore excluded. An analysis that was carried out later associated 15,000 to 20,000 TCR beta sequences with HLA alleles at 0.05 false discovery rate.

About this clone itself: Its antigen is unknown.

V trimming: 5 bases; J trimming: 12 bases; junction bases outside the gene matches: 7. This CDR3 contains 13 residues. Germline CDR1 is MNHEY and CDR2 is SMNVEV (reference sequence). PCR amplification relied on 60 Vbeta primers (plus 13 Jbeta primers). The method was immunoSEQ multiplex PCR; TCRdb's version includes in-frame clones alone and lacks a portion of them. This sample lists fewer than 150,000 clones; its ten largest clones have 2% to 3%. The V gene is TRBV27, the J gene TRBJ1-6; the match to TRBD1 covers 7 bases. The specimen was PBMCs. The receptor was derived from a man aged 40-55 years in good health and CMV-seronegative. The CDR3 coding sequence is TGTGCCAGCAGTCCTCGACAGGGAAGACCCCTCCACTTT. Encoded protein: CASSPRQGRPLHF.